This entry features one T cell receptor (beta chain) sequence. This entry comes from a study of blood T cell repertoires in COVID-19. Study in general: COVID-19 samples from acute and convalescent phases originated in the United States, Italy and Spain.

TCRdb keeps only in-frame clones here, not all; method: immunoSEQ multiplex PCR. The sample yields approximately 200,000 clones, about 88% seen once. Looked up from germline, CDR1 is SGDLS and CDR2 is YYNGEE. V lost 3 bases and J 5 bases, leaving 17 bases between the germline ends. The length of the CDR3 is 15 residues. J is TRBJ1-1 and V is TRBV9; D may be TRBD1 (5 bases). This sequence originates from a woman between 25 and 40 years old who had been exposed to COVID-19. The sample comprised PBMCs or T cells enriched from blood (not recorded which). The CDR3, as DNA: TGTGCCAGCAGCGCTGACTGGGTTCAGGGAACTGAAGCTTTCTTT. Residues: CASSADWVQGTEAFF. The full variable domain, with the rest looked up from reference TRBV9 and TRBJ1-1, is DSGVTQTPKHLITATGQRVTLRCSPRSGDLSVYWYQQSLDQGLQFLIQYYNGEERAKGNILERFSAQQFPDLHSELNLSSLELGDSALYFCASSADWVQGTEAFFGQGTRLTVV.